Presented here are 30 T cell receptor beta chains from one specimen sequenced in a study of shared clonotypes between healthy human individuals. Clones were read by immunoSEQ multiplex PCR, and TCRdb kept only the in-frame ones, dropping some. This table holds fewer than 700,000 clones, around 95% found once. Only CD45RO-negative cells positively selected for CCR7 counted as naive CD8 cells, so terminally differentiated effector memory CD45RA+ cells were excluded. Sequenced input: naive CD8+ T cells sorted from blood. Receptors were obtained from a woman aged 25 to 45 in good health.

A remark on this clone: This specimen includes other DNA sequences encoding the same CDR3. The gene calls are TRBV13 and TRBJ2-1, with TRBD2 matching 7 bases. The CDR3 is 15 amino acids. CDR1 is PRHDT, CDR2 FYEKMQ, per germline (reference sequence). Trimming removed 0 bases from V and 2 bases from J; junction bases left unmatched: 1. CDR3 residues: CASSLGGRAYNEQFF. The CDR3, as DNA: TGTGCCAGCAGCTTAGGTGGGAGGGCCTACAATGAGCAGTTCTTC.

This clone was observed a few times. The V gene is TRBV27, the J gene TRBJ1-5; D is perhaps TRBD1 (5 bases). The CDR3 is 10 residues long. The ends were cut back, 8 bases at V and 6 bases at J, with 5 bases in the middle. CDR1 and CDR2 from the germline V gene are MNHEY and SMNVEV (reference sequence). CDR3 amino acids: CASGGQPQHF. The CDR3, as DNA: TGTGCCAGCGGGGGTCAGCCCCAGCATTTT.

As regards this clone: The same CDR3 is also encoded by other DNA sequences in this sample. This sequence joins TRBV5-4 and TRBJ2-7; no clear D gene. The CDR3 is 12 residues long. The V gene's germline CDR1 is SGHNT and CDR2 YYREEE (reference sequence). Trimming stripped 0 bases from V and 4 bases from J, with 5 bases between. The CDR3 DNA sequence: TGTGCCAGCAGCTTGGTAGGGTACGAGCAGTACTTC. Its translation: CASSLVGYEQYF.

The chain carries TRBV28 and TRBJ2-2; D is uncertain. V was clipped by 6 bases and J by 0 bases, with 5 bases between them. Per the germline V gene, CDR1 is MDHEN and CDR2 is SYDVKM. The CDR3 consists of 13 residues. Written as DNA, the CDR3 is TGTGCCAGCAGGCCCGCGAACACCGGGGAGCTGTTTTTT. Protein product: CASRPANTGELFF.

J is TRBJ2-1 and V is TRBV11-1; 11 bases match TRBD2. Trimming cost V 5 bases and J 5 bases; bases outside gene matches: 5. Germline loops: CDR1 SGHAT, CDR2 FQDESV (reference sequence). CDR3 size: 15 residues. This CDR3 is CASSPTSGSDNEQFF. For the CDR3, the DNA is TGTGCCAGCAGCCCTACTAGCGGGAGCGACAATGAGCAGTTCTTC.

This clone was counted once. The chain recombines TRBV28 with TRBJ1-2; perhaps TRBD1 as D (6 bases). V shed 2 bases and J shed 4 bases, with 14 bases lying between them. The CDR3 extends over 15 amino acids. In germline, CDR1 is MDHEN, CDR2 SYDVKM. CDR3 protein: CASSLIQGSGYGYTF. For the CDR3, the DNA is TGTGCCAGCAGTTTAATACAGGGTAGCGGCTATGGCTACACCTTC.

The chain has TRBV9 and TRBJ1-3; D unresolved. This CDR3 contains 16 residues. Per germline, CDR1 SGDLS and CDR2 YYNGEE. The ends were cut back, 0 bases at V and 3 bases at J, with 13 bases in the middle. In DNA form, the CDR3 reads TGTGCCAGCAGCGTAGCCGATATGCGGGTTGGAAACACCATATATTTT. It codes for CASSVADMRVGNTIYF. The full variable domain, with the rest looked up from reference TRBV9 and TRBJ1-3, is DSGVTQTPKHLITATGQRVTLRCSPRSGDLSVYWYQQSLDQGLQFLIQYYNGEERAKGNILERFSAQQFPDLHSELNLSSLELGDSALYFCASSVADMRVGNTIYFGEGSWLTVV.

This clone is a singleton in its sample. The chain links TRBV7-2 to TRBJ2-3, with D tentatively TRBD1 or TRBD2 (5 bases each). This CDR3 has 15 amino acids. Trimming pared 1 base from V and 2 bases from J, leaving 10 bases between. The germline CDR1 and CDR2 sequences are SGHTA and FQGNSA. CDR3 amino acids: CASSLEFGTTDTQYF. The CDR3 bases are TGTGCCAGCAGCTTAGAATTCGGGACCACAGATACGCAGTATTTT.

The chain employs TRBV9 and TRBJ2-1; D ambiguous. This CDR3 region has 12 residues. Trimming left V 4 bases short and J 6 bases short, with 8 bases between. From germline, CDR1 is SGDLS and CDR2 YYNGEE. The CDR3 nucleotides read TGTGCCAGCAGCCCGGACGGCAATGAGCAGTTCTTC. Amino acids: CASSPDGNEQFF.

The CDR3 spells CASSRPGEQFF. The DNA for the CDR3 is TGTGCCAGCAGCCGACCCGGAGAGCAGTTCTTC. The chain links TRBV28 to TRBJ2-1; D call uncertain. V was trimmed by 6 bases and J by 10 bases, leaving 10 bases between them. The CDR3 runs 11 residues. CDR1 is MDHEN and CDR2 is SYDVKM in the germline V gene.

The CDR3 here is CASSSGPPNTGELFF. In nucleotides, the CDR3 is TGTGCCAGCAGCTCGGGACCACCGAACACCGGGGAGCTGTTTTTT. This rearrangement joins TRBV28 to TRBJ2-2; D tentatively reads TRBD1 or TRBD2 (5 bases each). With 6 bases removed from V and 0 bases from J, the gap between germline ends came to 11 bases. This CDR3 comprises 15 residues. The germline V gene encodes CDR1 MDHEN and CDR2 SYDVKM.

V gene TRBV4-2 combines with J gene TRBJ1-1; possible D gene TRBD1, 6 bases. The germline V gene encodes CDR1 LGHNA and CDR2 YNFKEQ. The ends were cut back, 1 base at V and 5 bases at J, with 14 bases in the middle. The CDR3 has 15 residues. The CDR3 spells CASSQGVHRDTEAFF. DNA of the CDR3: TGTGCCAGCAGCCAAGGGGTCCACAGGGATACTGAAGCTTTCTTT.

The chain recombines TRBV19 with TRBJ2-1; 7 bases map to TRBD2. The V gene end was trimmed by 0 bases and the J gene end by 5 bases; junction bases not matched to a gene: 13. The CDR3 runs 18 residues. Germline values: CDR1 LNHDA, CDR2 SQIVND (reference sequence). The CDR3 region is CASSIDALSSGTNNEQFF. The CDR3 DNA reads TGTGCCAGTAGTATAGATGCTTTGTCTAGCGGAACAAACAATGAGCAGTTCTTC.

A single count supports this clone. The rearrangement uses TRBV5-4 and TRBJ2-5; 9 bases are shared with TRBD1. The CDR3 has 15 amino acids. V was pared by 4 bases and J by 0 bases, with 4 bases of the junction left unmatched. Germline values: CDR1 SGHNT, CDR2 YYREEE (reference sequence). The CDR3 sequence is CASSPGTGNQETQYF. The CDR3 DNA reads TGTGCCAGCAGCCCCGGGACAGGGAACCAAGAGACCCAGTACTTC.

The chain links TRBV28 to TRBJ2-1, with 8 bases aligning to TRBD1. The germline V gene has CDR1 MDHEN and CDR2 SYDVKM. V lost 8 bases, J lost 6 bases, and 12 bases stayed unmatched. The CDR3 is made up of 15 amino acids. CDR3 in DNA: TGTGCCAGCCAAGAGTCGGGGACAGGAAGCAATGAGCAGTTCTTC. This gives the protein CASQESGTGSNEQFF.

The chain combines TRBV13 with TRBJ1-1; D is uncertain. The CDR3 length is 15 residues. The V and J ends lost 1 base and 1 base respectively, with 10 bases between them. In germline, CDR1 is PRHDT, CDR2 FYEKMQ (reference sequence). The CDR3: CASSLVNSRNTEAFF. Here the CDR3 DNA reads TGTGCCAGCAGCTTAGTGAACAGCAGGAACACTGAAGCTTTCTTT.

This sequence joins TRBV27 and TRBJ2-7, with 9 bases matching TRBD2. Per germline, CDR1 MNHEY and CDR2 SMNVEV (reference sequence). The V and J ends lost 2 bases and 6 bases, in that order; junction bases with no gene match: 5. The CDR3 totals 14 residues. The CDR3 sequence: CASSLVAGGSEQYF. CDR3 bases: TGTGCCAGCAGTTTAGTGGCGGGAGGGAGCGAGCAGTACTTC.

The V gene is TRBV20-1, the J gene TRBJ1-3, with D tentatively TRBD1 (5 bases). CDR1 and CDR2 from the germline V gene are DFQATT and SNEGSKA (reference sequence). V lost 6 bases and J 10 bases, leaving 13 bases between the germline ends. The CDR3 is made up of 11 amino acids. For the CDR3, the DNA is TGCAGTGCGAGTGGGGGAGGGACCATATATTTT. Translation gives CSASGGGTIYF.

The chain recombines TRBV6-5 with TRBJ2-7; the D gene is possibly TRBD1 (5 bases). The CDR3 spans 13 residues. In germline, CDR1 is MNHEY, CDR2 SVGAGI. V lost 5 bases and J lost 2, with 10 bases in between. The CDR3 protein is CASSGDSPYEQYF. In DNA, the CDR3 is TGTGCCAGCAGTGGAGACAGCCCCTACGAGCAGTACTTC.

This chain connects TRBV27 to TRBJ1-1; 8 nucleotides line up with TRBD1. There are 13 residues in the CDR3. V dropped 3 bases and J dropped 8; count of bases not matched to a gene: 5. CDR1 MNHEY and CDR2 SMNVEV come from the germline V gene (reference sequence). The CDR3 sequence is CASSFPGGNEAFF. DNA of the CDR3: TGTGCCAGCAGTTTTCCAGGGGGCAACGAAGCTTTCTTT.

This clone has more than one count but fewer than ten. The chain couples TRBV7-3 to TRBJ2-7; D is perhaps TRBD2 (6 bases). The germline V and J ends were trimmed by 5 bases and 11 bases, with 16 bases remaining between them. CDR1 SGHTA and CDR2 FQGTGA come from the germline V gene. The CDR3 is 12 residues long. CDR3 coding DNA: TGTGCCAGCAGCCCTGGGGACTCCACGAAGTACTTC. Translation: CASSPGDSTKYF.

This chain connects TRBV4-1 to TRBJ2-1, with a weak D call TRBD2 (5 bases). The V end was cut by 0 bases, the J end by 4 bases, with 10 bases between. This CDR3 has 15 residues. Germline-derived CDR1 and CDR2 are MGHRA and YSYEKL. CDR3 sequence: CASSQETGTYNEQFF. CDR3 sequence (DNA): TGCGCCAGCAGCCAAGAAACGGGAACGTACAATGAGCAGTTCTTC.

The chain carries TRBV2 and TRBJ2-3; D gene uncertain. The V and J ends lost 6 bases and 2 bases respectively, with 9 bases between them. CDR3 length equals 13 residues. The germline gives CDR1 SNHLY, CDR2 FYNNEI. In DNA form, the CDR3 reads TGTGCCAGCAGCCGGGTCCTCACAGATACGCAGTATTTT. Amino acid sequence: CASSRVLTDTQYF.

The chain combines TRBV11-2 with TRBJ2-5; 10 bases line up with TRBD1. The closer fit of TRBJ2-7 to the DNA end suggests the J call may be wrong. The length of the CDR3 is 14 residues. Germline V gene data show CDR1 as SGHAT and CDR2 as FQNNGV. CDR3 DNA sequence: TGTGCCAGCAGCTTCCGGGACAGGGGTTACGAGCAGTACTTC. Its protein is CASSFRDRGYEQYF.

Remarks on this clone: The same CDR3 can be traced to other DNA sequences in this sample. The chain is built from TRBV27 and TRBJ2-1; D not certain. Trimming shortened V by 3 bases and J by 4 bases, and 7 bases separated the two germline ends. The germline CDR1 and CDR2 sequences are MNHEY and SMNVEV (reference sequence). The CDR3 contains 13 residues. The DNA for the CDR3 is TGTGCCAGCAGTTTTGGGCCGTACAATGAGCAGTTCTTC. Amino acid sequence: CASSFGPYNEQFF.

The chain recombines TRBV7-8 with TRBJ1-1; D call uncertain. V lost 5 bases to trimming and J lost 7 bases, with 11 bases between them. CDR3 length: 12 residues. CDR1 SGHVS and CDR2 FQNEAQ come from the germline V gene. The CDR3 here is CASSPLKIEAFF. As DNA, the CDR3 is TGTGCCAGCAGCCCCCTCAAAATTGAAGCTTTCTTT.

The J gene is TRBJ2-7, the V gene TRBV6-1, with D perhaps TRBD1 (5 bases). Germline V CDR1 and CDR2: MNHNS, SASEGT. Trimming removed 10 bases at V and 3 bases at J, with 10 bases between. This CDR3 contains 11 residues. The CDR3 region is CANLRGYEQYF. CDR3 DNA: TGTGCCAACCTAAGGGGCTACGAGCAGTACTTC.

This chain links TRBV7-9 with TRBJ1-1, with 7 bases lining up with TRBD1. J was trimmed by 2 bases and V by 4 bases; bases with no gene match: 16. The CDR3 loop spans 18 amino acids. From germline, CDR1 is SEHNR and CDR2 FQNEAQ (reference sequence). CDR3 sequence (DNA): TGTGCCAGCAGCTCACAATTTAACCGGGACAGAGTCAACACTGAAGCTTTCTTT. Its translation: CASSSQFNRDRVNTEAFF.

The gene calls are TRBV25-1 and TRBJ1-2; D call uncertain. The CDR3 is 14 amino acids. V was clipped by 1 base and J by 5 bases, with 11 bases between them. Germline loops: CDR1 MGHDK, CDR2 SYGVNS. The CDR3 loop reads CASSELGSSYGYTF. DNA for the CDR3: TGTGCCAGCAGTGAATTGGGCTCTTCGTATGGCTACACCTTC.

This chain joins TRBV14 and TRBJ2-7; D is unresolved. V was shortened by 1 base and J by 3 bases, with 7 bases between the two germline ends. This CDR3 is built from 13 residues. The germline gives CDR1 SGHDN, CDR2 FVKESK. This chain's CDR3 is CASSQAVHYEQYF. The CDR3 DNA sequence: TGTGCCAGCAGCCAAGCGGTACACTACGAGCAGTACTTC.